The 7 T cell receptor beta chains below were found in one sample sequenced in a study of vaccination and CD4 T cells after COVID-19. Sequence data for DNA of cultured CD4+ T cells were generated by the Oncomine TCR Beta short-read assay. Each CDR3 protein is one row after TCRdb ran MiXCR on the PCR reads. Altogether under 30,000 distinct CDR3 sequences are present, 36% being singletons, with the ten largest covering under 3.5%. Their target antigens are unknown. Regarding time point: late sampling 161 to 241 days after vaccination in a few convalescent patients. Treatment: approximately nine-day PBMC culture with coronavirus spike peptide pools or control peptides (ViraFEST assay). Source: CD4+ T cells from blood, cultured in vitro, taken about 7 months after SARS-CoV-2 vaccination. These receptors originate from a human donor who had recovered from COVID-19.

This clonotype turned up a few times. The chain carries TRBV27 and TRBJ2-2; D uncertain. V was cut by 5 bases and J by 6 bases, with 7 bases left in between. The germline V gene has CDR1 MNHEY and CDR2 SMNVEV (reference sequence). The CDR3 spans 12 residues. The CDR3 loop is CASSREAGELFF. As DNA, the CDR3 is TGTGCCAGCAGTAGAGAGGCCGGGGAGCTGTTTTTT.

The chain carries TRBV6-2 or TRBV6-3 and TRBJ2-7, with 9 bases matching TRBD2. The CDR3 runs to 14 residues. The germline gives CDR1 MNHEY, CDR2 SVGEGT. The junction had 12 bases not matched to a gene; V was cut back by 2 bases and J by 13 bases. The DNA for the CDR3 is TGTGCCAGCAGTTACAGTCTAGCGGGACCTAGCAATTACTTC. Its protein product is CASSYSLAGPSNYF.

V and J are TRBV7-2 and TRBJ1-3, with a tentative D call TRBD1 (6 bases). V was shortened by 1 base and J by 12 bases, with 22 bases between the two germline ends. This CDR3 region has 16 residues. Germline assignment: CDR1 SGHTA and CDR2 FQGNSA. CDR3: CASSLEYRGRAADIYF. For the CDR3, the DNA is TGTGCCAGCAGCTTAGAGTATCGGGGGCGAGCCGCGGACATATATTTT.

The chain recombines TRBV20-1 with TRBJ2-1, with D perhaps matching TRBD1 or TRBD2 (5 bases each). Trimming stripped 6 bases from V and 12 bases from J, with 15 bases between. This CDR3 comprises 11 residues. The germline CDR1 and CDR2 sequences are DFQATT and SNEGSKA (reference sequence). Here the CDR3 reads CSAGVLSGQFF. CDR3 in DNA: TGCAGTGCGGGGGTTCTCAGTGGGCAGTTCTTC.

Only a few counts were recorded for this clonotype. V usage is TRBV6-5 and J usage is TRBJ2-7; D possibly corresponds to TRBD2 (5 bases). CDR1 is MNHEY, CDR2 SVGAGI, per germline. The CDR3 totals 16 residues. Trimming removed 2 bases from V and 3 bases from J, with 17 bases in between. CDR3 residues: CASSYGGSSGHYEQYF. For the CDR3, the DNA is TGTGCCAGCAGTTACGGAGGCTCATCGGGCCACTACGAGCAGTACTTC.

This clonotype has only a few counts. The rearrangement links TRBV7-9 to TRBJ2-7; D may correspond to TRBD1 or TRBD2 (5 bases each). The CDR3 is 14 amino acids. The V end was cut by 1 base, the J end by 4 bases, with 11 bases between. Germline-derived CDR1 and CDR2 are SEHNR and FQNEAQ (reference sequence). In nucleotides, the CDR3 is TGTGCCAGCAGCTTAGGGGTCGGGACGTACGAGCAGTACTTC. This sequence encodes CASSLGVGTYEQYF.

This chain joins TRBV7-9 and TRBJ2-5, with D perhaps matching TRBD1 (6 bases). CDR1 and CDR2 from the germline V gene are SEHNR and FQNEAQ (reference sequence). Between the trimmed V and J ends, which lost 6 bases and 5 bases, there was a span of 16 bases. CDR3 length: 14 amino acids. In DNA form, the CDR3 reads TGTGCCAGCAGTATTACAGGGCTGGGGGAGACCCAGTACTTC. Translated, it gives CASSITGLGETQYF.